The entry below gives a single T cell receptor beta chain sequence along with its context. Germline CDR1 is MRHNA and CDR2 is SNTAGT. V lost 5 bases and J lost 4; bases outside the gene matches: 8. The CDR3 has 14 residues. The data stem from a study of T cells in Graves' hyperthyroidism and ophthalmopathy. Turning to the study itself: Sampling of peripheral blood happened at initial diagnosis, prior to any treatment.

What was amplified from RNA transcripts were TCR beta CDR3 regions. The study used the HTBI primer set for a first-round RT-PCR of the TCR CDR3. TCRdb recomputed calls from the multiplex PCR reads with MiXCR, one row per CDR3 protein. This table has 95,000 to 110,000 distinct CDR3 sequences, about a sixth appearing once. The sample comprised blood. This rearrangement joins TRBV6-4 to TRBJ2-7, with 7 bases that match TRBD2. This clonotype was sampled from a woman aged 45-59 years with Graves' hyperthyroidism. CDR3 DNA sequence: TGTGCCAGCAGTTACCCAGGGCGGGAGTACGAGCAGTACGTC. It yields the protein CASSYPGREYEQYV.